The 4 T cell receptor beta chains below come from one sample, sequenced in a study of blood T cell repertoires in COVID-19. Assay used: immunoSEQ multiplex PCR; TCRdb lists only in-frame clones, some missing. Of 65,000 to 85,000 clones in the sample, 65% to 85% were seen once. The sample comprised peripheral blood. These TCRs come from a man between 50 and 59 years old with active COVID-19.

The chain uses TRBV6-6 and TRBJ1-2; no firm D call. The CDR3 spans 13 residues. The ends were cut back, 2 bases at V and 8 bases at J, with 12 bases in the middle. Germline CDR1 MNHNY, CDR2 SVGAGI (reference sequence). CDR3 region: CASSYVQIEGYTF. CDR3 bases: TGTGCCAGCAGTTACGTACAGATCGAGGGCTACACCTTC.

The genes are TRBV2 and TRBJ2-1, with TRBD2 matching 11 bases. Unmatched junction bases numbered 11, after V lost 6 bases and J lost 7 bases. The germline V gene encodes CDR1 SNHLY and CDR2 FYNNEI. CDR3 size: 16 residues. The CDR3 DNA is TGTGCCAGCAGGGGGCGGCTAGCGGGAGGATCGAATGAGCAGTTCTTC. This encodes CASRGRLAGGSNEQFF.

The chain joins TRBV11-3 to TRBJ2-2, with D hard to call. Per germline, CDR1 SGHNT and CDR2 YENEEA. The CDR3 spans 13 residues. Trimming removed 1 base at V and 6 bases at J, with 6 bases between. The CDR3 here is CASSLGVSGELFF. CDR3 nucleotide sequence: TGTGCCAGCAGCTTAGGAGTGTCCGGGGAGCTGTTTTTT.

The chain combines TRBV7-2 with TRBJ2-7; 9 positions match TRBD1. V dropped 4 bases and J dropped 2; count of bases not matched to a gene: 9. CDR1 and CDR2 from the germline V gene are SGHTA and FQGNSA. CDR3 size: 16 residues. CDR3 loop: CASSSQGGQGAYEQYF. CDR3 sequence (DNA): TGTGCCAGCAGCTCCCAGGGGGGACAGGGTGCCTACGAGCAGTACTTC.